This T cell receptor beta chain is drawn from a study of CD8+CD57+ T cells in acquired aplastic anemia. Study overall: DNA recovered from sorted CD4+ and CD8+ cells had a mean of about 3.5 ug. CD4+ cell libraries from healthy donors averaged about 10.8 million reads.

On this clonotype: Its antigen remains unknown. No conserved phenylalanine or tryptophan is present at the end of the CDR3, so a read error is the likely explanation. It is unclear where the CDR3 begins or ends on the DNA, so no DNA is shown, and the CDR3 is as TCRdb lists it.

Genomic DNA, the template, was used for profiling of the TCR beta VDJ and CDR3. TCRdb redid the calling of the reads with MiXCR, one entry per CDR3 protein. The sample consists of some 44,000 distinct CDR3 sequences, around 67% of them appearing once. CDR1 is LNHNV and CDR2 is YYDKDF in the germline V gene (reference sequence). The CDR3 has 12 residues if both end residues are counted. Points from the study as a whole: Patients had fewer than 35 CD8+ CDR3 sequences in common with controls (the shared set).

This rearrangement joins TRBV15 to TRBJ2-5; TRBD1, as called in the table, went unchecked against the DNA. This TCR was sampled from a human donor in good health, serving as a control. Sequencing used sorted CD4+, CD8+, or CD8+CD57+ T cells (not recorded which) from PBMCs. CDR3 amino acids: CATSRDRGGGYT.